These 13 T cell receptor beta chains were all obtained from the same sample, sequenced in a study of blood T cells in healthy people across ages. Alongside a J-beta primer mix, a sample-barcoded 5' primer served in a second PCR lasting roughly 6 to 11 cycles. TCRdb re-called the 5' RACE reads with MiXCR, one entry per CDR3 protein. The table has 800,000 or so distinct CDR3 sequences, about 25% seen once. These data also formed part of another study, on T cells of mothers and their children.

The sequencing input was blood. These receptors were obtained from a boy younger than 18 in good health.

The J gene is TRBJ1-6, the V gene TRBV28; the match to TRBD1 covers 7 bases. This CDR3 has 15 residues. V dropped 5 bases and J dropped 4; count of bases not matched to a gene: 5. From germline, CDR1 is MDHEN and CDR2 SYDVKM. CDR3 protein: CASSGRGEYNSPLHF. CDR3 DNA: TGTGCCAGCAGTGGCAGGGGGGAATATAATTCACCCCTCCACTTT.

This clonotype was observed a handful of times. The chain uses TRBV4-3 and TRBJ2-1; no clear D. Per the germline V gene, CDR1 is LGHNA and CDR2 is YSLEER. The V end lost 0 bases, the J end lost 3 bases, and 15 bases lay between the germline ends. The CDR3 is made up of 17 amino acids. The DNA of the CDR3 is TGCGCCAGCAGCCAAGATCGGCCAGTTGGGGTCTACAATGAGCAGTTCTTC. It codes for CASSQDRPVGVYNEQFF.

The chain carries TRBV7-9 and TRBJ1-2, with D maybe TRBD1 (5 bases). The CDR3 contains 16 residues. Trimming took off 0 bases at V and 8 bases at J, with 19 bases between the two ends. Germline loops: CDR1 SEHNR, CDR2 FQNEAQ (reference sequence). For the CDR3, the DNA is TGTGCCAGCAGCTTAGCTCCTCGTCAGGGCGTCGACGGCTACACCTTC. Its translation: CASSLAPRQGVDGYTF.

CDR3 DNA sequence: TGTGCCAGCAGTCCTGGGGAAGGGGGCAATGAGCAGTTCTTC. Translating gives CASSPGEGGNEQFF. V usage is TRBV6-2 or TRBV6-3 and J usage is TRBJ2-5, with a weak D call TRBD1 (6 bases). The DNA end is a closer match to TRBJ2-1, so the J assignment may be wrong. Germline CDR1 MNHEY, CDR2 SVGEGT. There are 14 residues in the CDR3.

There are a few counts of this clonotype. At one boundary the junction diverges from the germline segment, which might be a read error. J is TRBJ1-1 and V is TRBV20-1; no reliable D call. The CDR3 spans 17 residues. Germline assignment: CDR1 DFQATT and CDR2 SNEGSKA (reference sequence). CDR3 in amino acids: CSARDLAATLGNTEALF. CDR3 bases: TGCAGTGCTAGAGATTTGGCAGCCACTCTTGGGAACACTGAAGCTCTCTTT.

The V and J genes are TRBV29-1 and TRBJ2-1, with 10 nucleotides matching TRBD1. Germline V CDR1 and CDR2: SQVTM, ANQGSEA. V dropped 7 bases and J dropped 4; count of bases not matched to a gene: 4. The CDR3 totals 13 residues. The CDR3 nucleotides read TGCAGCGGCCGGGACAGGGGTTACAATGAGCAGTTCTTC. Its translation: CSGRDRGYNEQFF.

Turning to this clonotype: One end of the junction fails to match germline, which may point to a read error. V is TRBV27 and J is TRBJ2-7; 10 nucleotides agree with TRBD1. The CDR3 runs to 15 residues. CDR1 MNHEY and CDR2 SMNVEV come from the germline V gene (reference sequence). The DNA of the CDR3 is TGTACCAGCAGTGTTATTGGGACAGGGGTCTACGAGCAGTACTTC. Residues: CTSSVIGTGVYEQYF.

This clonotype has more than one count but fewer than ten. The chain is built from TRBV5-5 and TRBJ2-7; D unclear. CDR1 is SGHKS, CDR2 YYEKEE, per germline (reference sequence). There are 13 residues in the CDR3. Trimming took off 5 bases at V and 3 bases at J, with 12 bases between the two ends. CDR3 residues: CASRKPVGYEQYF. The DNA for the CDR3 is TGTGCCAGCAGAAAACCGGTCGGCTACGAGCAGTACTTC.

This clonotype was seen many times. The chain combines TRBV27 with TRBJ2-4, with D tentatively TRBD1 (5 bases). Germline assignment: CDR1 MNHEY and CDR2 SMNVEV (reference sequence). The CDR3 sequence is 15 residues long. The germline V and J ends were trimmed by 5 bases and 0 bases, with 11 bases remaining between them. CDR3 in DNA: TGTGCCAGCAGTCGAGACAGTGTAGCCAAAAACATTCAGTACTTC. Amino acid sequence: CASSRDSVAKNIQYF.

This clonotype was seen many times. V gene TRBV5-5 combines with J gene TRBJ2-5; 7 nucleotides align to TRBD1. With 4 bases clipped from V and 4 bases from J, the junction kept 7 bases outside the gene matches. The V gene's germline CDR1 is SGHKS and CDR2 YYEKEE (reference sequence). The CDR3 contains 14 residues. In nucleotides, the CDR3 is TGTGCCAGCAGCCCGACAGGGACGGTAGAGACCCAGTACTTC. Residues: CASSPTGTVETQYF.

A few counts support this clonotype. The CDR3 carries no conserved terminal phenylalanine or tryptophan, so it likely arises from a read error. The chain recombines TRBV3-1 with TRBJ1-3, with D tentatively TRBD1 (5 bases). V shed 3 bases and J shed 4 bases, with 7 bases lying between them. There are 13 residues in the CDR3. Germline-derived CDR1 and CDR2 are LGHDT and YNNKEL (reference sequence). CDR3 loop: CASSQGVGNTIYI. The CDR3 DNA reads TGTGCCAGCAGCCAGGGGGTCGGAAACACCATATATATT.

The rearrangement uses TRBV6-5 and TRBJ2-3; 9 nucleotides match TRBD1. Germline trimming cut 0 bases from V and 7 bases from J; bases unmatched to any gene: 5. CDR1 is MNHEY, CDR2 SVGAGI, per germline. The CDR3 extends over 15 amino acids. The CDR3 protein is CASSYSGQGPNTQYF. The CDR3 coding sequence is TGTGCCAGCAGTTACTCCGGACAGGGGCCGAATACGCAGTATTTT.

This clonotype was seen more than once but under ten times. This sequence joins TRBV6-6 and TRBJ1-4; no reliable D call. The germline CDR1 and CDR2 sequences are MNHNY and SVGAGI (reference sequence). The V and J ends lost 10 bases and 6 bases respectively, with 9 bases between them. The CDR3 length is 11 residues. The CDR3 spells CATEGHEKLFF. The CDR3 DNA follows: TGTGCCACAGAGGGTCATGAAAAACTGTTTTTT.